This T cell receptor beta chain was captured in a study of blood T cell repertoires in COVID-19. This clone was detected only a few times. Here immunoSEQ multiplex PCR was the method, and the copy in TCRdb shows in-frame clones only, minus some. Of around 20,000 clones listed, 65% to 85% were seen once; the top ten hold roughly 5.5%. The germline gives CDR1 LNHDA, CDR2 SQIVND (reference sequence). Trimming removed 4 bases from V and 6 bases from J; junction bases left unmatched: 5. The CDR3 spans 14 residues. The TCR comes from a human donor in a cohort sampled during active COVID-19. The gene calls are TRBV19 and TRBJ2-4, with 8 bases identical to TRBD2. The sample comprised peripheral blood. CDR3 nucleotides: TGTGCCAGTAGTAAGCGGGAGCTGGGAAACATTCAGTACTTC. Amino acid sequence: CASSKRELGNIQYF.